Shown below are 16 T cell receptor beta chains from a single sample sequenced in a study of OX40 agonist ivuxolimab in advanced cancers. The table came from immunoSEQ multiplex PCR; TCRdb's copy has only in-frame clones and leaves some out. The repertoire has fewer than 40,000 clones, over 60% of them found once; the top ten carry 7.5% to 10%. Sequencing used CD4+ or CD8+ T cells sorted from blood, obtained in a trial of the OX40 agonist ivuxolimab. Every receptor here comes from an adult with an advanced solid tumor such as melanoma, head and neck, liver or kidney cancer.

The gene calls are TRBV19 and TRBJ2-1; D is perhaps TRBD1 (5 bases). V was cut by 0 bases and J by 1 base, with 10 bases left in between. Germline assignment: CDR1 LNHDA and CDR2 SQIVND (reference sequence). The CDR3 extends over 16 amino acids. CDR3 loop: CASSIDTGRSYNEQFF. The CDR3 DNA sequence: TGTGCCAGTAGTATAGATACAGGTAGGTCCTACAATGAGCAGTTCTTC.

CDR3 bases: TGTGCCAGCTCACCGACCGGCGATGGCTACACCTTC. It encodes CASSPTGDGYTF. The chain joins TRBV18 to TRBJ1-2; no definite D call. Germline lookup yields CDR1 KGHSH and CDR2 LQKENI. The germline V and J ends were trimmed by 3 bases and 6 bases, with 8 bases remaining between them. The CDR3 length is 12 residues.

The rearrangement links TRBV4-1 to TRBJ2-6; D possibly corresponds to TRBD1 (7 bases). The V gene's germline CDR1 is MGHRA and CDR2 YSYEKL. The length of the CDR3 is 22 residues. V shed 4 bases and J shed 0 bases, with 28 bases lying between them. DNA of the CDR3: TGCGCCAGCAGCCCTTCCAGGGTCCAGGGGGGATTGGGGGGCTCTGGGGCCAACGTCCTGACTTTC. This sequence encodes CASSPSRVQGGLGGSGANVLTF.

Only a few counts were recorded for this clone. This chain uses TRBV28 with TRBJ2-3, with TRBD2 as a possible D gene (5 bases). Between the trimmed V and J ends, which lost 10 bases and 4 bases, there was a span of 15 bases. Germline lookup yields CDR1 MDHEN and CDR2 SYDVKM. The CDR3 runs to 13 residues. CDR3 residues: CATRRASSDTQYF. The CDR3 region has the DNA TGTGCCACACGAAGAGCTAGCTCAGATACGCAGTATTTT. The variable domain in full, completed from reference TRBV28 and TRBJ2-3, reads DVKVTQSSRYLVKRTGEKVFLECVQDMDHENMFWYRQDPGLGLRLIYFSYDVKMKEKGDIPEGYSVSREKKERFSLILESASTNQTSMYLCATRRASSDTQYFGPGTRLTVL.

The rearrangement joins TRBV2 to TRBJ1-5; D is unresolved. Germline CDR1 and CDR2: SNHLY and FYNNEI. This CDR3 has 12 amino acids. Trimming took 2 bases from V and 9 from J, leaving 8 bases between them. The CDR3 reads CASSESQLPQHF. The CDR3 coding sequence is TGTGCCAGCAGTGAAAGCCAGCTGCCCCAGCATTTT.

The chain recombines TRBV5-1 with TRBJ2-3; D is undetermined. CDR1 is SGHRS and CDR2 is YFSETQ in the germline V gene. This CDR3 is built from 12 residues. V gave up 6 bases and J gave up 4 bases, with 9 bases separating them. DNA for the CDR3: TGCGCCAGCACCCTAGGAGCAGATACGCAGTATTTT. Translated: CASTLGADTQYF.

The chain carries TRBV7-3 and TRBJ2-3; TRBD1 agrees at 8 bases. In germline, CDR1 is SGHTA, CDR2 FQGTGA. The junction had 7 bases not matched to a gene; V was cut back by 4 bases and J by 1 base. This CDR3 spans 16 amino acids. The CDR3 nucleotides are TGTGCCAGCAGCTCGCTACCGGGACAGGGCACAGATACGCAGTATTTT. Translation gives CASSSLPGQGTDTQYF.

This clone was found a few times. The chain carries TRBV5-1 and TRBJ2-3; D is uncertain. V was cut by 0 bases and J by 0 bases, with 5 bases left in between. The germline V gene encodes CDR1 SGHRS and CDR2 YFSETQ. This CDR3 contains 14 residues. CDR3 sequence (DNA): TGCGCCAGCAGCTTGGGTACAAGCACAGATACGCAGTATTTT. Translating it yields CASSLGTSTDTQYF.

This chain connects TRBV11-2 to TRBJ2-1; D ambiguous. The CDR3 contains 15 residues. V was trimmed by 5 bases and J by 4 bases, leaving 15 bases between them. The germline V gene has CDR1 SGHAT and CDR2 FQNNGV. The chain's CDR3 is CASSPHLKFYNEQFF. In nucleotides, the CDR3 is TGTGCCAGCAGCCCCCACCTCAAATTTTACAATGAGCAGTTCTTC. Filled out from reference TRBV11-2 and TRBJ2-1, the complete variable domain reads EAGVAQSPRYKIIEKRQSVAFWCNPISGHATLYWYQQILGQGPKLLIQFQNNGVVDDSQLPKDRFSAERLKGVDSTLKIQPAKLEDSAVYLCASSPHLKFYNEQFFGPGTRLTVL.

The genes are TRBV5-1 and TRBJ2-1; D possibly corresponds to TRBD1 (5 bases). Germline CDR1 is SGHRS and CDR2 is YFSETQ. The germline V and J ends were trimmed by 0 bases and 8 bases, with 15 bases remaining between them. This CDR3 is built from 15 residues. Written as DNA, the CDR3 is TGCGCCAGCAGCTTGGCAGCCGCAGGGCAGGATGAGCAGTTCTTC. It translates to CASSLAAAGQDEQFF. Filled out from reference TRBV5-1 and TRBJ2-1, the complete variable domain reads KAGVTQTPRYLIKTRGQQVTLSCSPISGHRSVSWYQQTPGQGLQFLFEYFSETQRNKGNFPGRFSGRQFSNSRSEMNVSTLELGDSALYLCASSLAAAGQDEQFFGPGTRLTVL.

V gene TRBV7-9 combines with J gene TRBJ2-5; possibly TRBD2 for D (6 bases). The J call may be faulty, since TRBJ2-7 better matches the DNA end. CDR3 size: 13 residues. From germline, CDR1 is SEHNR and CDR2 FQNEAQ (reference sequence). This chain's CDR3 is CAYSPGGIDEQYF. CDR3 bases: TGTGCCTACAGCCCGGGCGGGATCGACGAGCAGTACTTC.

This clone was counted a few times. The chain recombines TRBV7-6 with TRBJ2-1, with D hard to call. Germline CDR1 reads SGHVS; CDR2 reads FNYEAQ. The CDR3 covers 13 residues. Trimming removed 2 bases at V and 8 bases at J, with 10 bases between. CDR3 DNA: TGTGCCAGCAGCTTACTTTGGACCGATGAGCAGTTCTTC. Amino acid sequence: CASSLLWTDEQFF.

V usage is TRBV18 and J usage is TRBJ2-2; D is possibly TRBD2 (5 bases). Looked up from germline, CDR1 is KGHSH and CDR2 is LQKENI. The CDR3 has 14 residues. Trimming took 3 bases from V and 4 from J, leaving 9 bases between them. Here the CDR3 reads CASSPGITTGELFF. The DNA for the CDR3 is TGTGCCAGCTCACCCGGGATCACCACCGGGGAGCTGTTTTTT.

This chain joins TRBV7-6 and TRBJ2-7; D is uncertain. Germline V gene data show CDR1 as SGHVS and CDR2 as FNYEAQ. CDR3 length equals 15 residues. Trimming removed 1 base from V and 0 bases from J, with 10 bases in between. Here the CDR3 reads CASSLVGHSSYEQYF. The CDR3 DNA sequence: TGTGCCAGCAGCTTAGTAGGTCATAGCTCCTACGAGCAGTACTTC.

The chain joins TRBV30 to TRBJ2-1; D is ambiguous. Per germline, CDR1 GTSNPN and CDR2 SVGIG (reference sequence). V lost 2 bases and J 4 bases, leaving 6 bases between the germline ends. The CDR3 is 12 amino acids. CDR3 sequence reads: CAWSPPYNEQFF. For the CDR3, the DNA is TGTGCCTGGAGTCCGCCGTACAATGAGCAGTTCTTC. Variable domain in full (rest from reference TRBV30 and TRBJ2-1): SQTIHQWPATLVQPVGSPLSLECTVEGTSNPNLYWYRQAAGRGLQLLFYSVGIGQISSEVPQNLSASRPQDRQFILSSKKLLLSDSGFYLCAWSPPYNEQFFGPGTRLTVL.

The V and J genes are TRBV7-9 and TRBJ2-3, with D possibly TRBD2 on 6 matching bases. Per the germline V gene, CDR1 is SEHNR and CDR2 is FQNEAQ (reference sequence). V was pared by 0 bases and J by 5 bases, with 15 bases between. This CDR3 contains 16 residues. DNA of the CDR3: TGTGCCAGCAGCTTAGCAGGAGGGCCCCAGGGAGATACGCAGTATTTT. As protein: CASSLAGGPQGDTQYF.